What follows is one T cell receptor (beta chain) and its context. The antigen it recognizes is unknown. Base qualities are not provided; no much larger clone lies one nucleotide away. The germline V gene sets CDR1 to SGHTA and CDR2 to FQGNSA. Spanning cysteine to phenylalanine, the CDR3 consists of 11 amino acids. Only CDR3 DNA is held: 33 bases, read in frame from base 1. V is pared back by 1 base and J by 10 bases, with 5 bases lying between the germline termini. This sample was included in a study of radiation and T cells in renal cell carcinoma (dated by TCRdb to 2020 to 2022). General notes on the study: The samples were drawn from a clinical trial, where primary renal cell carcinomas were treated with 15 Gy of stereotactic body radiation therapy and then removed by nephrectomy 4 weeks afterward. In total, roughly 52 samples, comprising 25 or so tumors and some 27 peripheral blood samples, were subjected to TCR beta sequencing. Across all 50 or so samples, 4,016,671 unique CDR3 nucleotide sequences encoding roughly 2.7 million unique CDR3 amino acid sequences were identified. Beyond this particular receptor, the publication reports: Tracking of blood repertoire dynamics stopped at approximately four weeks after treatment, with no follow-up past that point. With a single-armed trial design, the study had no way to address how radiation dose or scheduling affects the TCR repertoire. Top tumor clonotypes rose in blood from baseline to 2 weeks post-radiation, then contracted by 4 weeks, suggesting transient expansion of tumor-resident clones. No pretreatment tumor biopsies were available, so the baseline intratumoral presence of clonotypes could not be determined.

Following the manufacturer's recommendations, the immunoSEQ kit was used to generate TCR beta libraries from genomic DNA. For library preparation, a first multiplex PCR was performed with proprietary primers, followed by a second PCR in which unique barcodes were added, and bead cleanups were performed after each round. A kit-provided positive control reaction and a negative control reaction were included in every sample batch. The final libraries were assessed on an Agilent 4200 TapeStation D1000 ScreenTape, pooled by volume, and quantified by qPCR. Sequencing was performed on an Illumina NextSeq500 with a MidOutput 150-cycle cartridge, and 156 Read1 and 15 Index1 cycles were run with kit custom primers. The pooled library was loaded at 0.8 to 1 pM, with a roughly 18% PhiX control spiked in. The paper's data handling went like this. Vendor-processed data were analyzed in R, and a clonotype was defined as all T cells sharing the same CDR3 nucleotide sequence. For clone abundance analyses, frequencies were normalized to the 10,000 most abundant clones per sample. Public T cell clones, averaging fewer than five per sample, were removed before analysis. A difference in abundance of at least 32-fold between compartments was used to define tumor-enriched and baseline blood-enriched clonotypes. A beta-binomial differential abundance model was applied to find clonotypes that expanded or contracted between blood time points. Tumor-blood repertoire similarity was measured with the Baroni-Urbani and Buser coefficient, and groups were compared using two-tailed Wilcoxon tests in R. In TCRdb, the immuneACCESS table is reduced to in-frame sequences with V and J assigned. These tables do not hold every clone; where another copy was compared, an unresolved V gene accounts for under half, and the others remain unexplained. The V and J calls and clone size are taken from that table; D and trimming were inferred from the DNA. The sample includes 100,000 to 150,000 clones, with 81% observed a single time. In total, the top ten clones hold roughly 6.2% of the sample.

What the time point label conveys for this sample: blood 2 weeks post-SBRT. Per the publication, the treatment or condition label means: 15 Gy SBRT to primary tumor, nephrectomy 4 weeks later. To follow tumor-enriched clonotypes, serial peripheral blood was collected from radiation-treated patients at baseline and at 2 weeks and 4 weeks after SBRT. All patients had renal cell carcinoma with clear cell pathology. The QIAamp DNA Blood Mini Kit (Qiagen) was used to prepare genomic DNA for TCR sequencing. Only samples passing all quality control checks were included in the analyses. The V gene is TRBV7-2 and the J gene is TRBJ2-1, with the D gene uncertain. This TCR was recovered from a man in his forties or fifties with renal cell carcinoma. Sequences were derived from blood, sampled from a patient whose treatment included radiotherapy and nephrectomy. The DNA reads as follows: TGTGCCAGCAGCTTAGGGGCGGAGCAGTTCTTC. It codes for CASSLGAEQFF.